The 21 T cell receptor beta chains below were found in one sample sequenced in a study of blood T cell repertoires in COVID-19. Here immunoSEQ multiplex PCR was the method, and the copy in TCRdb shows in-frame clones only, minus some. This table has some 300,000 clones, 90% appearing once. The sample was peripheral blood. Receptors originate from a woman aged 40 to 50 with COVID-19, enrolled during active disease.

The chain has TRBV6-5 and TRBJ2-7; D might be TRBD1 (6 bases). This CDR3 comprises 12 residues. From germline, CDR1 is MNHEY and CDR2 SVGAGI. The V end was cut by 4 bases, the J end by 6 bases, with 10 bases between. The CDR3 coding sequence is TGTGCCAGCAGTTGGGGGCTAATCGAGCAGTACTTC. Residues: CASSWGLIEQYF.

The chain combines TRBV2 with TRBJ2-2; D possibly corresponds to TRBD1 (5 bases). This CDR3 is built from 14 residues. CDR1 is SNHLY, CDR2 FYNNEI, per germline. Trimming pared 3 bases from V and 4 bases from J, leaving 9 bases between. CDR3 nucleotide sequence: TGTGCCAGCAGTGAGAGACAGATCACCGGGGAGCTGTTTTTT. Translating it yields CASSERQITGELFF.

The CDR3 region is CASSIHRSSYNEQFF. Here the CDR3 DNA reads TGTGCCAGCAGCATCCACAGGAGCTCCTACAATGAGCAGTTCTTC. The chain couples TRBV7-3 to TRBJ2-1; TRBD1 is a possible D gene (5 bases). CDR3 length: 15 residues. Germline-derived CDR1 and CDR2 are SGHTA and FQGTGA. Trimming took off 5 bases at V and 0 bases at J, with 11 bases between the two ends.

This rearrangement joins TRBV6-5 to TRBJ2-7, with D hard to call. CDR1 and CDR2 from the germline V gene are MNHEY and SVGAGI. This CDR3 is 12 amino acids long. V was cut by 0 bases and J by 3 bases, with 3 bases left in between. DNA of the CDR3: TGTGCCAGCAGTTACTCGAGCTACGAGCAGTACTTC. Amino acids: CASSYSSYEQYF.

This chain connects TRBV29-1 to TRBJ2-3, with 10 bases aligning to TRBD2. The CDR3 loop spans 12 amino acids. Germline loops: CDR1 SQVTM, CDR2 ANQGSEA. Trimming removed 7 bases from V and 6 bases from J; junction bases left unmatched: 4. Written as DNA, the CDR3 is TGCAGCGGGGGGACTAGCGCTGATACGCAGTATTTT. It translates to CSGGTSADTQYF.

V and J are TRBV28 and TRBJ2-5; 9 nucleotides match TRBD2. This CDR3 comprises 13 residues. V lost 9 bases, J lost 5 bases, and 7 bases stayed unmatched. CDR1 is MDHEN and CDR2 is SYDVKM in the germline V gene. CDR3 DNA sequence: TGTGCCAGTAGCGGGAGTGTCTCGGAGACCCAGTACTTC. This codes for CASSGSVSETQYF.

V is TRBV5-1 and J is TRBJ1-2; maybe TRBD1 (6 bases). The CDR3 has 15 residues. V lost 0 bases and J 3 bases, leaving 12 bases between the germline ends. The germline V gene encodes CDR1 SGHRS and CDR2 YFSETQ. Written as DNA, the CDR3 is TGCGCCAGCAGCTTGGTAGCAGGGGTCCACTATGGCTACACCTTC. It specifies CASSLVAGVHYGYTF.

V and J are TRBV4-2 and TRBJ1-6; no firm D call. In germline, CDR1 is LGHNA, CDR2 YNFKEQ. V lost 5 bases, J lost 11 bases, and 10 bases lay in between. The CDR3 length is 12 residues. The CDR3 DNA is TGTGCCAGCAGCATTCCCCCAGCACCCCTCCACTTT. It yields the protein CASSIPPAPLHF.

The V gene is TRBV9, the J gene TRBJ2-1; 12 bases fit TRBD2. CDR3 length equals 19 residues. The germline gives CDR1 SGDLS, CDR2 YYNGEE. Trimming cost V 0 bases and J 2 bases; bases outside gene matches: 9. CDR3 bases: TGTGCCAGCAGCGTAGATCCCCGACTAGCGGGAGCGACCTACAATGAGCAGTTCTTC. This encodes CASSVDPRLAGATYNEQFF.

V is TRBV11-2 and J is TRBJ1-2; D remains ambiguous. The V end was cut by 5 bases, the J end by 2 bases, with 9 bases between. The CDR3 contains 13 residues. Germline V gene sequence: CDR1 SGHAT, CDR2 FQNNGV. CDR3 DNA: TGTGCCAGCAGCCTACGAGAGAACTATGGCTACACCTTC. The encoded protein is CASSLRENYGYTF.

This chain connects TRBV9 to TRBJ2-3, with 10 bases aligning to TRBD2. CDR1 SGDLS and CDR2 YYNGEE come from the germline V gene. Germline trimming cut 0 bases from V and 2 bases from J; bases unmatched to any gene: 3. This CDR3 has 16 residues. The CDR3 spells CASSVGLAGVTDTQYF. The CDR3 coding sequence is TGTGCCAGCAGCGTAGGGCTAGCGGGGGTCACAGATACGCAGTATTTT.

This clone was seen only once. The chain uses TRBV28 and TRBJ2-1; 11 bases fit TRBD1. CDR1 and CDR2 (germline): MDHEN, SYDVKM. V lost 0 bases and J lost 7; bases outside the gene matches: 8. The CDR3 has 17 amino acids. The CDR3 DNA is TGTGCCAGCAGTTTATGGGCCGGACAGGGGGCGATGAATGAGCAGTTCTTC. Amino acids: CASSLWAGQGAMNEQFF.

Only one count was recorded for this clone. This chain connects TRBV9 to TRBJ2-1, with a tentative D call TRBD1 (7 bases). The germline V and J ends were trimmed by 0 bases and 9 bases, with 13 bases remaining between them. The germline gives CDR1 SGDLS, CDR2 YYNGEE. There are 14 residues in the CDR3. The CDR3: CASSVGTGDSEQFF. The CDR3, as DNA: TGTGCCAGCAGCGTAGGTACGGGGGACAGTGAGCAGTTCTTC.

This clone came up once. The V and J genes are TRBV19 and TRBJ1-1, with D perhaps matching TRBD1 (5 bases). The CDR3 sequence is 14 residues long. Trimming cost V 2 bases and J 10 bases, with 17 bases left between them. Per the germline V gene, CDR1 is LNHDA and CDR2 is SQIVND (reference sequence). The CDR3 sequence: CASSIQRDSGGAFF. In DNA, the CDR3 is TGTGCCAGTAGTATACAAAGGGACTCCGGGGGAGCTTTCTTT.

This sequence joins TRBV7-3 and TRBJ1-2, with D perhaps TRBD1 (6 bases). The CDR3 extends over 15 amino acids. Trimming left V 1 base short and J 1 base short, with 10 bases between. Germline CDR1 SGHTA, CDR2 FQGTGA. DNA for the CDR3: TGTGCCAGCAGCTTAAACAGGGATGATAACTATGGCTACACCTTC. It codes for CASSLNRDDNYGYTF.

The chain uses TRBV29-1 and TRBJ2-7; D gene unclear. The germline V and J ends were trimmed by 2 bases and 1 base, with 9 bases remaining between them. Germline V gene lookup returns CDR1 SQVTM and CDR2 ANQGSEA. The CDR3 covers 13 residues. CDR3 protein: CSVESGASYEQYF. CDR3 bases: TGCAGCGTTGAATCCGGAGCTTCCTACGAGCAGTACTTC.

The chain links TRBV19 to TRBJ1-5; possible D gene TRBD1, 6 bases. V lost 5 bases to trimming and J lost 5 bases, with 10 bases between them. Germline CDR1 and CDR2: LNHDA and SQIVND (reference sequence). There are 13 residues in the CDR3. CDR3 in DNA: TGTGCCAGTAGTTGGGCAGGGGATCAGCCCCAGCATTTT. This sequence encodes CASSWAGDQPQHF.

The chain combines TRBV11-3 with TRBJ2-1; the D gene is possibly TRBD1 (5 bases). This CDR3 has 14 residues. The germline V gene has CDR1 SGHNT and CDR2 YENEEA. V was pared by 5 bases and J by 1 base, with 9 bases between. The CDR3 DNA reads TGTGCCAGCAGCCCCTCAGGGTCCTACAATGAGCAGTTCTTC. Protein: CASSPSGSYNEQFF. Combining the CDR3 with reference TRBV11-3 and TRBJ2-1 gives the whole variable domain EAGVVQSPRYKIIEKKQPVAFWCNPISGHNTLYWYLQNLGQGPELLIRYENEEAVDDSQLPKDRFSAERLKGVDSTLKIQPAELGDSAVYLCASSPSGSYNEQFFGPGTRLTVL.

The V gene is TRBV9, the J gene TRBJ1-3; tentatively, D is TRBD1 (6 bases). CDR3 size: 15 residues. Trimming took off 3 bases at V and 4 bases at J, with 14 bases between the two ends. Germline V lookup: CDR1 SGDLS, CDR2 YYNGEE. CDR3 nucleotide sequence: TGTGCCAGCAGCGAGTCGGGGGGCTTGGGAAACACCATATATTTT. Translation: CASSESGGLGNTIYF.

V gene TRBV29-1 combines with J gene TRBJ2-5; TRBD1 is a possible D gene (6 bases). Trimming pared 3 bases from V and 4 bases from J, leaving 15 bases between. This CDR3 region has 14 residues. Germline loops: CDR1 SQVTM, CDR2 ANQGSEA. The CDR3 DNA reads as TGCAGCGTTGAGGGGGCTAGTGGGGGAGAGACCCAGTACTTC. Its translation: CSVEGASGGETQYF.

This clone occurred once. This chain joins TRBV5-4 and TRBJ1-1; 8 bases align to TRBD1. The CDR3 runs 18 residues. The germline gives CDR1 SGHNT, CDR2 YYREEE (reference sequence). V lost 4 bases to trimming and J lost 0 bases; unmatched junction nucleotides: 14. The DNA for the CDR3 is TGTGCCAGCAGCATAAAGCCCGGGACAGGAGGAGTGAACACTGAAGCTTTCTTT. Amino acid sequence: CASSIKPGTGGVNTEAFF.